What follows are 27 T cell receptor beta chains derived from one specimen sequenced in a study of cytomegalovirus exposure and HLA in healthy donors. The PCR used 60 Vbeta and 13 Jbeta primers. The repertoire was sequenced with immunoSEQ multiplex PCR; TCRdb's copy has only in-frame clones and lacks some. Of fewer than 110,000 clones in the sample, roughly 72% are singletons; the top ten hold roughly 8%. The sequenced sample consisted of PBMCs. The receptor source for this set is a man younger than 45 in good health and CMV-seronegative.

V and J are TRBV18 and TRBJ2-1, with TRBD1 identical over 7 bases. This CDR3 spans 15 amino acids. V shed 5 bases, J shed 2 bases, and the junction held 6 bases outside the gene matches. Per germline, CDR1 KGHSH and CDR2 LQKENI. The CDR3 sequence is CASSSTGPPYNEQFF. DNA for the CDR3: TGTGCCAGCTCATCGACAGGGCCCCCCTACAATGAGCAGTTCTTC.

This sequence joins TRBV4-1 and TRBJ2-2, with D possibly being TRBD2 (5 bases). CDR1 MGHRA and CDR2 YSYEKL come from the germline V gene. This CDR3 is 17 amino acids long. Trimming cost V 0 bases and J 4 bases, with 15 bases left between them. The CDR3 coding sequence is TGCGCCAGCAGCCAAGATATGGGGTGGGGAGCCACCGGGGAGCTGTTTTTT. It is translated as CASSQDMGWGATGELFF.

The CDR3 region has the DNA TGTGCCAGCCAAATGACAGAGCAAGAGACCCAGTACTTC. Protein product: CASQMTEQETQYF. This chain uses TRBV2 with TRBJ2-5; possibly TRBD1 for D (5 bases). Germline assignment: CDR1 SNHLY and CDR2 FYNNEI. V was shortened by 8 bases and J by 2 bases, with 12 bases between the two germline ends. There are 13 residues in the CDR3.

CDR3 sequence: CAISEREYYEQYF. CDR3 coding DNA: TGTGCCATCAGTGAGCGGGAGTACTACGAGCAGTACTTC. The J gene is TRBJ2-7, the V gene TRBV10-3, with TRBD2 as a possible D gene (6 bases). V lost 2 bases, J lost 3 bases, and 8 bases lay in between. Germline assignment: CDR1 ENHRY and CDR2 SYGVKD. This CDR3 contains 13 residues.

This clone came up once. CDR3 in amino acids: CASSRDRNSNQPQHF. In DNA form, the CDR3 reads TGTGCCAGCAGCCGGGATCGAAATAGCAATCAGCCCCAGCATTTT. The J gene is TRBJ1-5, the V gene TRBV2, with unresolved D. This CDR3 contains 15 residues. The germline V gene has CDR1 SNHLY and CDR2 FYNNEI. V lost 6 bases, J lost 0 bases, and 12 bases lay in between. Full variable domain (outside the CDR3, taken from reference TRBV2 and TRBJ1-5): EPEVTQTPSHQVTQMGQEVILRCVPISNHLYFYWYRQILGQKVEFLVSFYNNEISEKSEIFDDQFSVERPDGSNFTLKIRSTKLEDSAMYFCASSRDRNSNQPQHFGDGTRLSIL.

J is TRBJ2-5 and V is TRBV4-2; 7 bases fit TRBD1. The CDR3 covers 13 residues. Looked up from germline, CDR1 is LGHNA and CDR2 is YNFKEQ. V shed 3 bases, J shed 5 bases, and the junction held 3 bases outside the gene matches. The CDR3 bases are TGTGCCAGCAGCCAGGCGACAGGGGAGACCCAGTACTTC. Amino acid sequence: CASSQATGETQYF.

This clone was seen a single time. The J gene is TRBJ2-1, the V gene TRBV5-6, with 12 bases lining up with TRBD2. V lost 4 bases, J lost 2 bases, and 7 bases stayed unmatched. This CDR3 region has 17 residues. The germline CDR1 and CDR2 sequences are SGHDT and YYEEEE. For the CDR3, the DNA is TGTGCCAGCAGCGCGACAGCTAGCGGGAGGGCCTACAATGAGCAGTTCTTC. The encoded protein is CASSATASGRAYNEQFF.

The chain uses TRBV4-1 and TRBJ2-7; 13 bases line up with TRBD2. In germline, CDR1 is MGHRA, CDR2 YSYEKL. Trimming removed 2 bases from V and 6 bases from J; junction bases left unmatched: 7. The CDR3 runs 16 residues. The CDR3 here is CASSQSGTSGIGEQYF. The CDR3 DNA is TGCGCCAGCAGCCAATCAGGGACTAGCGGGATTGGCGAGCAGTACTTC.

This rearrangement joins TRBV2 to TRBJ2-7; 8 nucleotides align to TRBD1. This CDR3 comprises 14 residues. Germline CDR1 is SNHLY and CDR2 is FYNNEI. The V segment lost 7 bases and the J segment 3 bases; nucleotides outside the gene matches: 8. The CDR3 sequence is CASNLDRVDYEQYF. The CDR3 bases are TGTGCCAGCAACCTGGACAGGGTGGACTACGAGCAGTACTTC.

The chain couples TRBV5-1 to TRBJ1-6; 9 bases are a match to TRBD1. The germline CDR1 and CDR2 sequences are SGHRS and YFSETQ. The CDR3 extends over 14 amino acids. J lost 9 bases, V lost 4 bases, and 5 bases had no gene match. The CDR3 DNA is TGCGCCAGCAGCGTGGGACAGGGCGGTTCACCCCTCCACTTT. Translating it yields CASSVGQGGSPLHF.

J is TRBJ2-7 and V is TRBV29-1; TRBD1 matches at 8 bases. The CDR3 contains 12 residues. Per germline, CDR1 SQVTM and CDR2 ANQGSEA. V dropped 6 bases and J dropped 3; count of bases not matched to a gene: 4. CDR3 amino acids: CSVGQGNYEQYF. CDR3 nucleotide sequence: TGCAGCGTCGGACAGGGCAACTACGAGCAGTACTTC.

This clone was seen only a few times. In nucleotides, the CDR3 is TGTGCCAGCAGCGCCCGAGACAGGTCTTACGAGCAGTACTTC. This codes for CASSARDRSYEQYF. This chain uses TRBV9 with TRBJ2-7; tentative D call: TRBD1 (6 bases). The CDR3 has 14 amino acids. The V gene's germline CDR1 is SGDLS and CDR2 YYNGEE. V gave up 3 bases and J gave up 4 bases, with 14 bases separating them.

The chain combines TRBV18 with TRBJ1-2, with D perhaps matching TRBD1 (5 bases). The germline CDR1 and CDR2 sequences are KGHSH and LQKENI. This CDR3 contains 14 residues. Trimming removed 2 bases from V and 3 bases from J, with 10 bases in between. The chain's CDR3 is CASSPDQGDYGYTF. The CDR3 DNA reads as TGTGCCAGCTCACCAGATCAGGGCGACTATGGCTACACCTTC.

As to this clone: The junction departs from germline at one end; a sequencing error may be responsible. The V and J genes are TRBV7-9 and TRBJ2-1; perhaps TRBD1 as D (5 bases). Germline CDR1 reads SEHNR; CDR2 reads FQNEAQ (reference sequence). The CDR3 consists of 16 residues. The CDR3 is CSSSLPRGVSYNEQFF. CDR3 sequence (DNA): TGTTCCAGCAGCTTACCAAGGGGCGTCTCCTACAATGAGCAGTTCTTC.

V and J are TRBV18 and TRBJ2-1; maybe TRBD1 (5 bases). This CDR3 has 12 residues. V was clipped by 6 bases and J by 8 bases, with 11 bases between them. From germline, CDR1 is KGHSH and CDR2 LQKENI. In DNA form, the CDR3 reads TGTGCCAGCTCGGCCGCCAGGGATGAGCAGTTCTTC. As protein: CASSAARDEQFF.

This chain joins TRBV15 and TRBJ2-2, with D uncertain. The CDR3 has 15 residues. Germline assignment: CDR1 LNHNV and CDR2 YYDKDF (reference sequence). Trimming cost V 8 bases and J 4 bases, with 17 bases left between them. As DNA, the CDR3 is TGTGCCACCGGCTCCGATGCCCTCGTCACCGGGGAGCTGTTTTTT. It encodes CATGSDALVTGELFF.

The chain has TRBV9 and TRBJ1-5; TRBD1 might be the D (6 bases). Trimming took off 0 bases at V and 6 bases at J, with 13 bases between the two ends. Germline V gives CDR1 SGDLS, CDR2 YYNGEE. The CDR3 totals 15 residues. CDR3 sequence (DNA): TGTGCCAGCAGCGTAGACGGTGGGGGCGGTCAGCCCCAGCATTTT. Amino acid sequence: CASSVDGGGGQPQHF.

The rearrangement joins TRBV6-1 to TRBJ2-7; a possible D gene is TRBD1 (6 bases). The V gene's germline CDR1 is MNHNS and CDR2 SASEGT. The CDR3 totals 13 residues. Trimming left V 7 bases short and J 6 bases short, with 16 bases between. DNA of the CDR3: TGTGCCAGCAATGCCGAGACAGGATTCGAGCAGTACTTC. Its translation: CASNAETGFEQYF.

This chain connects TRBV19 to TRBJ2-5; TRBD2 is a possible D gene (5 bases). V gave up 9 bases and J gave up 3 bases, with 14 bases separating them. This CDR3 comprises 13 residues. Germline CDR1 and CDR2: LNHDA and SQIVND (reference sequence). CDR3: CASRATREETQYF. CDR3 bases: TGTGCCAGCCGGGCCACGAGGGAAGAGACCCAGTACTTC. Using reference TRBV19 and TRBJ2-5 for the parts outside the CDR3, the full variable domain is DGGITQSPKYLFRKEGQNVTLSCEQNLNHDAMYWYRQDPGQGLRLIYYSQIVNDFQKGDIAEGYSVSREKKESFPLTVTSAQKNPTAFYLCASRATREETQYFGPGTRLLVL.

The gene calls are TRBV6-6 and TRBJ2-7, with unresolved D. Between the trimmed V and J ends, which lost 3 bases and 0 bases, there was a span of 12 bases. The CDR3 length is 15 residues. CDR1 MNHNY and CDR2 SVGAGI come from the germline V gene (reference sequence). The CDR3 is CASSYDSTVSYEQYF. Written as DNA, the CDR3 is TGTGCCAGCAGTTATGACTCAACCGTCTCCTACGAGCAGTACTTC.

The chain is built from TRBV29-1 and TRBJ2-4; 7 bases are shared with TRBD2. Germline values: CDR1 SQVTM, CDR2 ANQGSEA. The CDR3 has 13 amino acids. V shed 4 bases, J shed 2 bases, and the junction held 2 bases outside the gene matches. CDR3 DNA sequence: TGCAGCGTTGGGGGGGGTACCAAAAACATTCAGTACTTC. It encodes CSVGGGTKNIQYF. The whole variable domain, filled in from reference TRBV29-1 and TRBJ2-4, reads SAVISQKPSRDICQRGTSLTIQCQVDSQVTMMFWYRQQPGQSLTLIATANQGSEATYESGFVIDKFPISRPNLTFSTLTVSNMSPEDSSIYLCSVGGGTKNIQYFGAGTRLSVL.

The chain uses TRBV7-9 and TRBJ2-5, with D perhaps matching TRBD1 (6 bases). The CDR3 has 14 amino acids. The V gene's germline CDR1 is SEHNR and CDR2 FQNEAQ (reference sequence). Trimming stripped 3 bases from V and 4 bases from J, with 12 bases between. The CDR3 here is CASSLITGRETQYF. The DNA for the CDR3 is TGTGCCAGCAGCTTGATTACAGGGAGAGAGACCCAGTACTTC. Variable domain in full (rest from reference TRBV7-9 and TRBJ2-5): DTGVSQNPRHKITKRGQNVTFRCDPISEHNRLYWYRQTLGQGPEFLTYFQNEAQLEKSRLLSDRFSAERPKGSFSTLEIQRTEQGDSAMYLCASSLITGRETQYFGPGTRLLVL.

Comment on this clone: This sample includes further DNA sequences coding for the same CDR3. The CDR3 DNA reads TGTGCCAGCAGCTTAACCGGGGGAGAGACCCAGTACTTC. Amino acid sequence: CASSLTGGETQYF. The J gene is TRBJ2-5, the V gene TRBV7-3, with D tentatively TRBD2 (6 bases). Germline V gene lookup returns CDR1 SGHTA and CDR2 FQGTGA. CDR3 length: 13 residues. The V gene lost 0 bases and the J gene lost 4 bases, with 6 bases spanning the gap. The complete variable domain, with remaining parts taken from reference TRBV7-3 and TRBJ2-5, reads GAGVSQTPSNKVTEKGKYVELRCDPISGHTALYWYRQSLGQGPEFLIYFQGTGAADDSGLPNDRFFAVRPEGSVSTLKIQRTERGDSAVYLCASSLTGGETQYFGPGTRLLVL.

Here the CDR3 reads CAWGTGGNTEAFF. In DNA form, the CDR3 reads TGTGCCTGGGGGACAGGGGGGAACACTGAAGCTTTCTTT. The chain recombines TRBV30 with TRBJ1-1; 11 bases align to TRBD1. Germline V CDR1 and CDR2: GTSNPN, SVGIG (reference sequence). The junction had 0 bases not matched to a gene; V was cut back by 5 bases and J by 1 base. The CDR3 has 13 residues. The variable domain in full, with the rest retrieved from reference TRBV30 and TRBJ1-1, is SQTIHQWPATLVQPVGSPLSLECTVEGTSNPNLYWYRQAAGRGLQLLFYSVGIGQISSEVPQNLSASRPQDRQFILSSKKLLLSDSGFYLCAWGTGGNTEAFFGQGTRLTVV.

The CDR3 nucleotides read TGTGCCACCAGCAGTGATTTGGGGGGAGTAAGAAATGAAAAACTGTTTTTT. Translating gives CATSSDLGGVRNEKLFF. The chain combines TRBV15 with TRBJ1-4; D is perhaps TRBD1 (5 bases). The CDR3 is 17 amino acids. From germline, CDR1 is LNHNV and CDR2 YYDKDF (reference sequence). V was trimmed by 3 bases and J by 5 bases, leaving 19 bases between them.

This clone was seen just once. The chain is built from TRBV28 and TRBJ2-6; 9 nucleotides agree with TRBD1. Losses at the gene ends were 1 base for V and 2 bases for J; bases not matched to a gene: 9. Germline-derived CDR1 and CDR2 are MDHEN and SYDVKM. The CDR3 has 19 amino acids. The CDR3 DNA reads TGTGCCAGCAGTTTATTTGGGACAGGGCAGCTAGCTGGGGCCAACGTCCTGACTTTC. Its protein is CASSLFGTGQLAGANVLTF.

This chain uses TRBV7-9 with TRBJ2-1; no clear D. The CDR3 has 14 amino acids. Deletions cut 5 bases from V and 4 bases from J, with 12 bases between. CDR1 and CDR2 from the germline V gene are SEHNR and FQNEAQ (reference sequence). Here the CDR3 reads CASSPTFLYNEQFF. The CDR3 DNA follows: TGTGCCAGCAGCCCTACGTTCCTATACAATGAGCAGTTCTTC.